These 3 T cell receptor beta chains originate from one sample sequenced in a study of blood T cell repertoires in COVID-19. Sequencing used immunoSEQ multiplex PCR; TCRdb keeps in-frame clones, though not all of them. The table shows roughly 220,000 clones, with about 80% occurring only once. The sequenced sample consisted of PBMCs or T cells enriched from blood (not recorded which). Receptor source: a man aged 40-49 years who had recovered from COVID-19.

The chain uses TRBV15 and TRBJ1-2; no definite D call. CDR3 length: 15 amino acids. The V and J ends lost 1 base and 2 bases respectively, with 11 bases between them. Germline CDR1 is LNHNV and CDR2 is YYDKDF (reference sequence). The CDR3 is CATSRGREPNYGYTF. The CDR3 nucleotides read TGTGCCACCAGCAGAGGTCGGGAACCGAACTATGGCTACACCTTC.

V usage is TRBV27 and J usage is TRBJ2-1; TRBD2 agrees at 11 bases. J gave up 8 bases and V 4 bases, and 13 bases lay outside the gene matches. The germline V gene has CDR1 MNHEY and CDR2 SMNVEV (reference sequence). This CDR3 contains 17 residues. The CDR3 nucleotides read TGTGCCAGCAGTTACTCCATAGCGGGAGGGCCTTCATATGAGCAGTTCTTC. Its translation is CASSYSIAGGPSYEQFF.

V gene TRBV11-2 combines with J gene TRBJ1-4; 9 bases align to TRBD1. This CDR3 contains 16 residues. CDR1 and CDR2 from the germline V gene are SGHAT and FQNNGV. Unmatched junction bases numbered 7, after V lost 1 base and J lost 7 bases. CDR3 sequence: CASSLVTGGAGEKLFF. The CDR3 DNA is TGTGCCAGCAGCTTAGTCACAGGGGGCGCCGGTGAAAAACTGTTTTTT.